This TCR beta chain was recovered during a study of CD4 T cells in relation to SARS-CoV-2 and coronaviruses. Deep TCR-beta sequencing used DNA from uncultured naive and memory CD4+ T cells. TCRdb keeps only in-frame clones here, not all; method: immunoSEQ multiplex PCR. There are approximately 70,000 clones in the sample; 93% occur only once, and under 0.25% lies in the top ten. Whole-study findings and limits: Samples before the pandemic and after infection were not matched within any donor.

This clone occurred a few times. Its target is unknown. The unexposed donors gave CD4+ T cells in about 2011-2019, prior to COVID-19. The CDR3 loop spans 14 amino acids. The source is a human donor in good health. Material: naive CD4+ T cells from PBMCs. The subset is: naive CD4+ T cells isolated by negative enrichment. V and J are TRBV21-1 and TRBJ1-5; no DNA check was done on the table's D call, TRBD1. TRBV21-1 is a documented pseudogene. CDR3 loop: CASSNLGGWKPQHF. CDR3 DNA: TGTGCCAGCAGCAACCTAGGGGGCTGGAAGCCCCAGCATTTT.